The 5 T cell receptor beta chains in this list originate from one sample, sequenced in a study of blood T cell repertoires in COVID-19 (dated by TCRdb to 2020 to 2022). The library was made by the immunoSEQ multiplex PCR assay. TCRdb took this table from immuneACCESS and kept in-frame rearrangements with V and J called. Such tables lack part of the clones; where checked against another copy, unresolved V genes explain under half of the gap, and the rest is unexplained. The sample table contains about 190,000 clones; only one count was recorded for 90% of them. Of the sample, around 0.53% falls within the top ten clones. Sample: peripheral blood. The source of these receptors is a man between 45 and 60 years old with acute or convalescent COVID-19.

The genes are TRBV7-9 and TRBJ2-1; tentative D call: TRBD2 (5 bases). Per germline, CDR1 SEHNR and CDR2 FQNEAQ (reference sequence). The CDR3 sequence is 11 residues long. V dropped 3 bases and J dropped 15 bases, with 12 bases sitting between them. CDR3 region: CASSLGLAGFF. The CDR3 coding sequence is TGTGCCAGCAGCTTGGGATTGGCGGGGTTCTTC.

CDR3 DNA sequence: TGTGCCAGCAGCGCAACCACACCAGGAACCGGGGAGCTGTTTTTT. This translates into CASSATTPGTGELFF. The chain joins TRBV9 to TRBJ2-2; D call uncertain. V lost 3 bases, J lost 5 bases, and 14 bases lay in between. CDR3 length: 15 amino acids. CDR1 SGDLS and CDR2 YYNGEE come from the germline V gene.

The rearrangement uses TRBV15 and TRBJ1-5; D might be TRBD1 (6 bases). V was clipped by 3 bases and J by 0 bases, with 6 bases between them. Germline values: CDR1 LNHNV, CDR2 YYDKDF (reference sequence). This CDR3 is built from 14 residues. CDR3 sequence reads: CATSSRGSNQPQHF. In nucleotides, the CDR3 is TGTGCCACCAGCAGCAGGGGTAGCAATCAGCCCCAGCATTTT.

V is TRBV18 and J is TRBJ2-5; the D gene is possibly TRBD1 (6 bases). Trimming stripped 4 bases from V and 0 bases from J, with 15 bases between. The CDR3 length is 16 residues. Looked up from germline, CDR1 is KGHSH and CDR2 is LQKENI. The CDR3 protein is CASSLTTGSYQETQYF. The CDR3 DNA reads as TGTGCCAGCTCACTGACAACAGGGTCCTACCAAGAGACCCAGTACTTC.

The genes are TRBV21-1 and TRBJ1-2. TRBV21-1 is shown as a pseudogene. The CDR3 has 17 amino acids. The chain's CDR3 is CASSKVPPQGLCRDYTF. CDR3 DNA: TGTGCCAGCAGCAAAGTTCCACCCCAAGGACTTTGTCGGGATTACACCTTC.